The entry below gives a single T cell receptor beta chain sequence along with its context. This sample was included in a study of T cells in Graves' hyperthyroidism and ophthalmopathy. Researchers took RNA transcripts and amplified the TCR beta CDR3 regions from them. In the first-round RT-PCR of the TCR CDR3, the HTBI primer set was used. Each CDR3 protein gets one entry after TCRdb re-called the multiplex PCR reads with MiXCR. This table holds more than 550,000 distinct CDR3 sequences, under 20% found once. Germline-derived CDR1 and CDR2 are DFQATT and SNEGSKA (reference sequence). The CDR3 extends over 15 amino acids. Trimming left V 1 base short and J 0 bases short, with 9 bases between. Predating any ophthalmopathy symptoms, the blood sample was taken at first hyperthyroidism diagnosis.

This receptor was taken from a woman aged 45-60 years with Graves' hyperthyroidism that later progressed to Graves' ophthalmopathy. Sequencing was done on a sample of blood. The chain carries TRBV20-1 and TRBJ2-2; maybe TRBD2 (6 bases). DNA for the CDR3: TGCAGTGCTAGAGTGGAGGGTACGAACACCGGGGAGCTGTTTTTT. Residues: CSARVEGTNTGELFF.